This paragraph reports one TCR beta chain. This table comes from immunoSEQ multiplex PCR, and its TCRdb copy is limited to in-frame clones, with some not included. The sample consists of some 200,000 clones, over 75% of them appearing once. The CDR3 covers 15 residues. This sample is part of a study of blood T cell repertoires in COVID-19. Study in general: Italy, Spain and the United States were the sources of the convalescent and acute COVID-19 samples.

The sequencing sample was made of peripheral blood. J is TRBJ1-5 and V is TRBV21-1; TRBD1 is taken as the D call from the table, unchecked against the DNA. TRBV21-1 is a known pseudogene. The clonotype originates from a woman between 40 and 55 years old with acute or convalescent COVID-19. This CDR3 is CASSYRGHLHGPQHF. CDR3 bases: TGTGCCAGCAGCTACCGGGGACACCTTCACGGGCCCCAGCATTTT.